Reported below is one TCR beta chain. Antigen unknown. The data are from a study of Ad26.COV2.S vaccination and SARS-CoV-2 variants. Study summary: The donor participated in the COV1001 trial, in its Ad26.COV2.S arm.

CDR1 and CDR2 (germline): LGHDT, YNNKEL (reference sequence). The CDR3 contains 15 residues. V was clipped by 4 bases and J by 3 bases, with 12 bases between them. Whole-study findings and limits: Comparability of non-spike TCR breadth was observed across vaccine and placebo recipients. Total responses of T cells may have been underestimated by the analyses of TCR breadth and depth.

The treatment: about 20 received Ad26.COV2.S at low or high dose, single or two shots; about 5 received placebo; per-sample allocation not given. Material that was analyzed had been drawn on day 63 after the first vaccine or placebo injection. This vaccine is an Ad26 vector that expresses the Wuhan-strain SARS-CoV-2 spike. Generated by immunoSEQ multiplex PCR, the TCRdb table keeps only in-frame clones and is missing some. The sample carries about 350,000 clones, 80% to 90% recorded once. The sequence was collected from a person aged 18-60 years who received the Ad26.COV2.S COVID-19 vaccine or a placebo. The rearrangement links TRBV3-1 (or the pseudogene TRBV3-2) to TRBJ2-2; D is perhaps TRBD1 (6 bases). The sequences come from peripheral blood, collected in a trial of Ad26.COV2.S vaccine versus placebo. The CDR3 nucleotides read TGTGCCAGCAGCCCCAATACAGGGTACACCGGGGAGCTGTTTTTT. This encodes CASSPNTGYTGELFF.